Given below is one T cell receptor beta chain in context. What it binds is unknown. This sample stems from a study of regulatory dendritic cells for organ transplantation. Across the whole study: Monocytes received vitamin D3 on days 0 and 4, IL-10 on day 4.

Study results and limitations: Of resting T cell subsets, memory CD8+ had the most alloreactive clonotypes. Memory CD8+ clonal expansion seemed more limited with regulatory than mature dendritic cells.

Sorted T cells were CFSE-labeled and cultured 5 days with allogeneic regulatory or mature dendritic cells at 1:10. Naive CD45RA+ and memory CD45RO+ CD4+ or CD8+ T cells were FACS-sorted. Data came from immunoSEQ multiplex PCR; TCRdb stores just in-frame clones and leaves some out. This table holds around 20,000 clones, 80% to 90% found once. V shed 4 bases and J shed 6 bases, with 13 bases lying between them. Germline V gene lookup returns CDR1 SGHTS and CDR2 YDEGEE. The CDR3 length is 13 residues. The sample consisted of naive CD4+ T cells from blood cultured with regulatory dendritic cells. Regarding subset: CD45RA+ naive T cells. J is TRBJ1-2 and V is TRBV5-8, with a weak D call TRBD1 (5 bases). This clonotype was obtained from a human donor in good health. CDR3 DNA sequence: TGTGCCAGCAGCGATATTGGGGCTGATGGCTACACCTTC. This sequence encodes CASSDIGADGYTF.